The TCR beta chain under discussion was sequenced for a study of blood T cell repertoires in COVID-19. At the level of the study: The United States, Italy and Spain were the sources of the acute and convalescent COVID-19 samples.

This clone was recorded a few times. Ages ranged from 18 to 89 years, with residence in fewer than 25 US areas. Before they entered the study, exposed participants had met a COVID-19 case within 2 weeks. In the authors' methods: How many nucleated cells were present was estimated from reference gene primer amplification. Data came from immunoSEQ multiplex PCR; TCRdb stores just in-frame clones and leaves some out. The D gene and trimming were derived from the DNA, and the V and J assignments and clone size from that table. Of roughly 240,000 clones detected, about 83% appear once; the ten largest clones hold 3.6%. Material: PBMCs or T cells enriched from blood (not recorded which). The receptor was isolated from a woman aged 40 to 55 who had been exposed to COVID-19.

The CDR3 DNA reads TGTGCCAGCAGCAGAGGACAGGGTACAGATACGCAGTATTTT. This translates into CASSRGQGTDTQYF. The V and J genes are TRBV6-5 and TRBJ2-3, with 8 bases lining up with TRBD1. Looked up from germline, CDR1 is MNHEY and CDR2 is SVGAGI. The CDR3 is 14 residues long. Unmatched junction bases numbered 5, after V lost 6 bases and J lost 3 bases.